This TCR beta chain was identified in a study of blood T cell repertoires in COVID-19. Study context: COVID-19 samples collected from the United States, Italy and Spain covered acute and convalescent phases. The analysed material was cDNA or gDNA that came from T cells, B-cell-depleted T cells, or PBMCs.

Study processing details: It was from reference gene primer amplification that nucleated cell counts were estimated. TCRdb's copy holds only in-frame clones and misses some; the assay was immunoSEQ multiplex PCR. V, J and clone size are taken as reported in that table, and D and trimming were inferred from the DNA itself. The repertoire has about 110,000 clones, roughly four fifths of them found once; the top ten carry approximately 4.1%. The length of the CDR3 is 15 residues. CDR1 is SGHRS and CDR2 is YFSETQ in the germline V gene. Deletions cut 0 bases from V and 7 bases from J, with 14 bases between.

The source of this sequence is an older woman with acute or convalescent COVID-19. The chain recombines TRBV5-1 with TRBJ2-1, with D possibly being TRBD1 (6 bases). The sample was peripheral blood. DNA for the CDR3: TGCGCCAGCAGCTTGGGGCAGGCAGGGACAAATGAGCAGTTCTTC. Protein: CASSLGQAGTNEQFF.